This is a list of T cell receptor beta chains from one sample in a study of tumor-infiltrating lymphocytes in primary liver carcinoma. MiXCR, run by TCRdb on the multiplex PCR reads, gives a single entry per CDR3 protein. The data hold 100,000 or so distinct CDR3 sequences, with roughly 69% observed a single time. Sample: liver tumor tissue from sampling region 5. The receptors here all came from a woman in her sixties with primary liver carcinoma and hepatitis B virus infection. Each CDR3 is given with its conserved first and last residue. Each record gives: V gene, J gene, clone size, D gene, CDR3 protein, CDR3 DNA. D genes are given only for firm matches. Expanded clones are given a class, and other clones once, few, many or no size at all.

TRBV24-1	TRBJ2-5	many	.	CATSLAETQYF	TGTGCCACCAGTCTTGCAGAGACCCAGTACTTC
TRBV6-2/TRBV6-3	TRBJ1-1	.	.	CASTATANTEALF	TGTGCCAGCACTGCGACGGCGAACACTGAAGCTCTCTTT
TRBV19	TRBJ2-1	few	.	CASSPRRNEQFF	TGTGCCAGTAGTCCCCGGCGGAATGAGCAGTTCTTC
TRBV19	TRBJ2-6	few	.	CASVPTAQGANVLTF	TGTGCCAGTGTACCGACGGCGCAAGGGGCCAACGTCCTGACTTTC
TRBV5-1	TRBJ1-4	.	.	CASKEGFPNEKLFF	TGCGCCAGCAAGGAGGGTTTTCCTAATGAAAAACTGTTTTTT
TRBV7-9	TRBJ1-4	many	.	CASSLAGQNEKLFF	TGTGCCAGCAGCTTAGCGGGGCAGAATGAAAAACTGTTTTTT
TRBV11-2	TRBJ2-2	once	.	CASCPISGSTGELFF	TGTGCCAGCTGCCCTATCTCAGGGTCCACCGGGGAGCTGTTTTTT
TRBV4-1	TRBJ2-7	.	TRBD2	CASNPAGRVYEQYF	TGCGCCAGTAACCCCGCGGGGAGGGTCTACGAGCAGTACTTC
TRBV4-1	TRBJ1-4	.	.	CASSRRASTNEKLFF	TGTGCCAGCAGCCGGCGGGCCAGCACTAATGAAAAACTGTTTTTT
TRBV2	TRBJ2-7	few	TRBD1	CASRKTAGTGAYEQYF	TGTGCCAGCAGGAAAACTGCCGGGACAGGGGCTTATGAGCAGTACTTC
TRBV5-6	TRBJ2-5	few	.	CASGREETQYF	TGTGCCAGCGGACGTGAGGAGACCCAGTACTTC
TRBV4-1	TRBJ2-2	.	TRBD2	CASSQSGLVGGPGGLFF	TGCGCCAGCAGCCAATCGGGACTAGTGGGAGGGCCCGGGGGGCTGTTTTTT
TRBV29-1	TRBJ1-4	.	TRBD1	CSATGTGREKPFF	TGCAGCGCAACCGGGACAGGGAGAGAAAAACCGTTTTTT
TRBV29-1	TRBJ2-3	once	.	CSVGGVTSTDTQYF	TGCAGCGTTGGGGGGGTAACTAGCACAGATACGCAGTATTTT
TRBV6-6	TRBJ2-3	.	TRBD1	CVSSYVDRADTQYF	TGTGTCAGCAGTTACGTGGACAGGGCAGATACGCAGTATTTT
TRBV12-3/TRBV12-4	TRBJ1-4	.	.	CASMGFRKLFF	TGTGCCAGCATGGGTTTTAGAAAACTGTTTTTT
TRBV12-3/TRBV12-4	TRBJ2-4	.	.	CANSLAVGTLKNIQYF	TGTGCTAACAGTTTAGCGGTAGGGACCCTCAAAAACATTCAGTACTTC
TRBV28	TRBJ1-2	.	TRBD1	CASSESGGDYGYTF	TGTGCCAGCAGCGAATCAGGGGGAGACTATGGCTACACCTTC
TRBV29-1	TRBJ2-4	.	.	CSVGPTWGSGNIEYF	.
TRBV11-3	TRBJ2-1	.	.	CVSSAGGYNEQFF	TGTGTCAGCAGTGCCGGGGGCTACAACGAACAGTTCTTC
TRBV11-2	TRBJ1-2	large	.	CASSSGTEYGYTF	TGTGCCAGCAGTTCCGGGACGGAATATGGCTACACCTTC
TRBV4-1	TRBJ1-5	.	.	CANIQENKGGQPQHF	TGCGCCAACATCCAAGAAAACAAGGGCGGTCAACCCCAGCATTTT
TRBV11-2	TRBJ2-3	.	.	CANSLEGLTYTSDTQYF	TGTGCCAACAGCTTAGAGGGATTAACGTACACGTCAGATACGCAGTATTTT
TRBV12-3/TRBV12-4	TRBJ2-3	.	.	CASCFWSLSDTQYF	TGTGCCAGCTGCTTTTGGTCCTTATCAGATACGCAGTATTTC
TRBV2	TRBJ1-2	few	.	CASSEAEEDGYAF	TGTGCCAGCAGTGAGGCAGAGGAAGATGGCTACGCCTTC
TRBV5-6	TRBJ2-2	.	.	CASSLFNGATGELFF	TGTGCCAGCAGCTTGTTTAACGGCGCCACCGGGGAGCTGTTTTTT
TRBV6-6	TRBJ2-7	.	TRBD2	CAGSSGTRTYEQYF	TGTGCCGGCAGTAGCGGGACTAGGACCTACGAGCAGTATTTC
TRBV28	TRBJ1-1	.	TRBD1	CASSYSPQGVNTEAFF	TGTGCCAGCAGTTACTCACCACAGGGGGTTAACACTGAAGCTTTCTTT
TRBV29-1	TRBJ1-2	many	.	CSVERLLEDGYTF	TGCAGCGTCGAACGTCTCCTGGAGGATGGCTACACCTTC
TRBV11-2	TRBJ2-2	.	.	CARGPVGRGLATGELFF	TGTGCCAGAGGCCCAGTAGGCAGGGGACTTGCCACCGGGGAGCTGTTTTTT
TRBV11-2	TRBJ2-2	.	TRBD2	CASSHRTSGTGELFF	TGTGCCAGCAGCCACAGGACTAGTGGCACCGGGGAGCTGTTTTTT
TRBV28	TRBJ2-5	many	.	CASSLPGAVKTQYF	TGTGCCAGCAGTTTACCAGGGGCGGTGAAGACCCAGTACTTC
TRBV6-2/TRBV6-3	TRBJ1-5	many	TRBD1	CASSYLVGQGVGNQPQHF	TGTGCCAGCAGTTACCTTGTGGGACAGGGGGTCGGCAATCAGCCCCAGCATTTT
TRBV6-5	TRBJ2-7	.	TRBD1	CANSLAGTGRDEQYF	TGTGCCAACAGTTTGGCCGGGACAGGGAGGGACGAGCAATACTTC
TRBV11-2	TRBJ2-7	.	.	CASSITSGSEQYF	TGTGCCAGCAGTATAACTAGTGGGAGCGAGCAGTACTTC
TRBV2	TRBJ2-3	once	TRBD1	CATQGQKTDTQYF	TGTGCCACCCAGGGACAGAAAACAGATACGCAGTATTTT
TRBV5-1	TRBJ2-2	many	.	CASSLRIPYTGELFF	TGCGCCAGCAGCTTGCGGATCCCGTACACCGGGGAGCTGTTTTTT
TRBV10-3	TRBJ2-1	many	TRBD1	CAAESGTGNNEQFF	TGTGCCGCCGAATCCGGGACAGGGAACAATGAGCAGTTCTTC
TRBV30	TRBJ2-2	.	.	CAWIRGPNTGELFF	TGTGCCTGGATTAGAGGTCCAAACACCGGGGAGCTGTTTTTT
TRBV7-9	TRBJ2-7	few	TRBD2	CASSPRGGLAYYEQYF	TGTGCCAGCAGCCCTCGAGGGGGACTAGCGTACTACGAGCAGTACTTC